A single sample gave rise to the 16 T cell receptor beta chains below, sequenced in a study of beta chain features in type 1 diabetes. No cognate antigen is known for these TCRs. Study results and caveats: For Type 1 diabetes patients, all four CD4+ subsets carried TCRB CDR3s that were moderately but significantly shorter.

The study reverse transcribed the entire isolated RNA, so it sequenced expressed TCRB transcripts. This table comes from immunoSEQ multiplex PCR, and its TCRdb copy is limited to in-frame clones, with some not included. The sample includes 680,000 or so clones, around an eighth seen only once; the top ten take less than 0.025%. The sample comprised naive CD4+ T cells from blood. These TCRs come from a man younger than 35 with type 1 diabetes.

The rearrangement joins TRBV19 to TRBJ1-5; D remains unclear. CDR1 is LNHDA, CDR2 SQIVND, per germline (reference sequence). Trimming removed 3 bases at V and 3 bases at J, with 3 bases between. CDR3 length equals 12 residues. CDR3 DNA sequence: TGTGCCAGTAGTATGCCCAATCAGCCCCAGCATTTT. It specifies CASSMPNQPQHF. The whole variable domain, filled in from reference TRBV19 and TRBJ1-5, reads DGGITQSPKYLFRKEGQNVTLSCEQNLNHDAMYWYRQDPGQGLRLIYYSQIVNDFQKGDIAEGYSVSREKKESFPLTVTSAQKNPTAFYLCASSMPNQPQHFGDGTRLSIL.

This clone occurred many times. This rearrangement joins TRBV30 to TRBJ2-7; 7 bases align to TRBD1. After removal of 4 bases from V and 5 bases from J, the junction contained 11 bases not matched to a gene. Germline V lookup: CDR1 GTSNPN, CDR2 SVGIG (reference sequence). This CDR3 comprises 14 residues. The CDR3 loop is CAWTLADRADEQYF. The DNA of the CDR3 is TGTGCCTGGACCCTAGCCGACAGGGCCGACGAGCAGTACTTC.

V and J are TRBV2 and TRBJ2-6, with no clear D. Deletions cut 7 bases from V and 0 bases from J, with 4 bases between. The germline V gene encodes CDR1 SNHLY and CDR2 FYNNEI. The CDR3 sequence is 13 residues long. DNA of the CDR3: TGTGCCAGCACTGTCTCTGGGGCCAACGTCCTGACTTTC. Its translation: CASTVSGANVLTF.

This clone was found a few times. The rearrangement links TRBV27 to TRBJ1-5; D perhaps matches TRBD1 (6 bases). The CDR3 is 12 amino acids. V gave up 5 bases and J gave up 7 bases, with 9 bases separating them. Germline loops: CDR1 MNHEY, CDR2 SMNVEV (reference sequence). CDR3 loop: CASSTGFQPQHF. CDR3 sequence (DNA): TGTGCCAGCAGTACAGGGTTCCAGCCCCAGCATTTT.

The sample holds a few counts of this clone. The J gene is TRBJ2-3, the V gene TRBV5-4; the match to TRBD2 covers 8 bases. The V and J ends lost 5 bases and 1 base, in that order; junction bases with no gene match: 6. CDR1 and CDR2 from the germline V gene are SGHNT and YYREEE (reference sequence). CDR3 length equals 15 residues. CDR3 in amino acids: CASSRPSGRTDTQYF. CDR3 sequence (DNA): TGTGCCAGCAGTCGTCCTAGCGGGCGCACAGATACGCAGTATTTT.

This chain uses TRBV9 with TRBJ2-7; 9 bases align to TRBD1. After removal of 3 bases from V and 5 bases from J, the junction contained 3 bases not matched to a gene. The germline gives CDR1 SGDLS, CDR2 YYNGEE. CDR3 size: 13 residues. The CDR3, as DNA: TGTGCCAGCAGCGGGACAGGGGTGGACGAGCAGTACTTC. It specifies CASSGTGVDEQYF.

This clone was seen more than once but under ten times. CDR3 sequence (DNA): TGCGCCAGCAGCTTGGAGGGCCTAAACGTCCTGACTTTC. The encoded protein is CASSLEGLNVLTF. V usage is TRBV5-1 and J usage is TRBJ2-6; D unclear. Looked up from germline, CDR1 is SGHRS and CDR2 is YFSETQ. V was trimmed by 0 bases and J by 10 bases, leaving 8 bases between them. The CDR3 totals 13 residues.

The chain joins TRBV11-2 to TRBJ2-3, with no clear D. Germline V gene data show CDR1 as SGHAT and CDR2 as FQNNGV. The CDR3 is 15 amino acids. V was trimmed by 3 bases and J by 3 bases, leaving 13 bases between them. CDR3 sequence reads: CASSFRAIGTDTQYF. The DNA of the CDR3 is TGTGCCAGCAGCTTCCGGGCTATCGGGACAGATACGCAGTATTTT.

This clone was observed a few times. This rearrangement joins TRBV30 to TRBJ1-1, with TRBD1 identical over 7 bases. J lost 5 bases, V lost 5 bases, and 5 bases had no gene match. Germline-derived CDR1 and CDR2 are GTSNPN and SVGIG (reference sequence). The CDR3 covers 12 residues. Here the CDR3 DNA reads TGTGCCTGGGAACAGGGGAAGACTGAAGCTTTCTTT. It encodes CAWEQGKTEAFF.

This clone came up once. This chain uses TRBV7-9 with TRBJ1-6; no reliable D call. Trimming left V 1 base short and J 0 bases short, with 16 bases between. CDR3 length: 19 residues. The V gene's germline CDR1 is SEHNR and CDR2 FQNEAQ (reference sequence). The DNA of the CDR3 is TGTGCCAGCAGCTTAGTTCTCCGGCAGCCCAGCTCCTATAATTCACCCCTCCACTTT. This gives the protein CASSLVLRQPSSYNSPLHF.

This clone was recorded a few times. The chain's CDR3 is CASSLAREGEAFF. The CDR3 DNA reads as TGTGCCAGCAGCTTAGCGCGAGAAGGTGAAGCTTTCTTT. The chain links TRBV7-3 to TRBJ1-1; D gene unclear. The ends were cut back, 2 bases at V and 7 bases at J, with 11 bases in the middle. The germline V gene encodes CDR1 SGHTA and CDR2 FQGTGA. The CDR3 is 13 residues long.

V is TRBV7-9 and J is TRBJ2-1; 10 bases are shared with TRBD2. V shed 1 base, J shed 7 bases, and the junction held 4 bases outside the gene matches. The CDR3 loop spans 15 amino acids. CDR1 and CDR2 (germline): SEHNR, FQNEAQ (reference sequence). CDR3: CASSLVSGGANEQFF. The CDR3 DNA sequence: TGTGCCAGCAGCTTAGTGAGCGGGGGGGCGAATGAGCAGTTCTTC.

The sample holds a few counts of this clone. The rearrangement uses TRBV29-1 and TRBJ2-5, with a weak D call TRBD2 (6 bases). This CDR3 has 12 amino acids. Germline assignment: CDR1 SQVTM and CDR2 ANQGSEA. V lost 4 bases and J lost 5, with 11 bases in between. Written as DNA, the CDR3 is TGCAGCGTTGTGGCTAGCGAGGAGACCCAGTACTTC. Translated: CSVVASEETQYF.

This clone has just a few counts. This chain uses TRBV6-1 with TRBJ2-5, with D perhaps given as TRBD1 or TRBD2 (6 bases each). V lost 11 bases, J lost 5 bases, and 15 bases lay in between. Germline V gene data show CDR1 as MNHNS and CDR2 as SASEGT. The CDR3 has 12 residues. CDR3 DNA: TGTGCCTTAAGGGGGGCTGGGGAGACCCAGTACTTC. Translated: CALRGAGETQYF.

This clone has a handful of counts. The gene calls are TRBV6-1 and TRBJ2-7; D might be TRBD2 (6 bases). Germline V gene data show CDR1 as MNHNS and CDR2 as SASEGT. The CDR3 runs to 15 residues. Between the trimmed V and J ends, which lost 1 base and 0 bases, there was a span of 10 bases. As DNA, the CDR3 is TGTGCCAGCAGTGAAGTTGGGGGGAGCTCCTACGAGCAGTACTTC. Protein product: CASSEVGGSSYEQYF.

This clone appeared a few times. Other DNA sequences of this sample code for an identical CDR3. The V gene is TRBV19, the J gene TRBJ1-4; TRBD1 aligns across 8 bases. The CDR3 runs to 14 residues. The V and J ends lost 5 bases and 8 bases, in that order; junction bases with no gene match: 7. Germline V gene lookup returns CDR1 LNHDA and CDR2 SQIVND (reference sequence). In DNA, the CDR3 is TGTGCCAGTAGTCCCGGACAGGGCGAGGAAAAACTGTTTTTT. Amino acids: CASSPGQGEEKLFF.